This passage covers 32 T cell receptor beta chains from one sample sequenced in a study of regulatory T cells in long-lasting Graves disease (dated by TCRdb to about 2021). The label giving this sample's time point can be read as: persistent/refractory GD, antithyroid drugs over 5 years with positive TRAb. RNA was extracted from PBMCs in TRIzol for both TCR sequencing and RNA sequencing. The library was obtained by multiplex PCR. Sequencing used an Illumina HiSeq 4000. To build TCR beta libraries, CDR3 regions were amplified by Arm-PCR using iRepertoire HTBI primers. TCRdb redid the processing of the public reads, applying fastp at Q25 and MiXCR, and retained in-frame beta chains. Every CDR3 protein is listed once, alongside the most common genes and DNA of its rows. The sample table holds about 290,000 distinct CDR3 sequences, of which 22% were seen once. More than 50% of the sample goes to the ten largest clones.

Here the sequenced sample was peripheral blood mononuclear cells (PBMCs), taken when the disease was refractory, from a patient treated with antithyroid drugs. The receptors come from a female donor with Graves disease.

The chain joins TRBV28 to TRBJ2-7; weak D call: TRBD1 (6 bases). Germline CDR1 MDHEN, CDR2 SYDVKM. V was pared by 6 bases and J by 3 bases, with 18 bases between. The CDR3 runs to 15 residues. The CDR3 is CASSFPDRGDYEQYF. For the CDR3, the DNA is TGTGCCAGCAGCTTCCCGGACAGAGGCGACTACGAGCAGTACTTC.

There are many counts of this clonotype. CDR3 sequence: CSARVGYEQYF. In DNA form, the CDR3 reads TGCAGTGCTAGAGTTGGCTACGAGCAGTACTTC. The V gene is TRBV20-1, the J gene TRBJ2-7; D unresolved. This CDR3 comprises 11 residues. The V gene's germline CDR1 is DFQATT and CDR2 SNEGSKA (reference sequence). V was pared by 1 base and J by 3 bases, with 4 bases between.

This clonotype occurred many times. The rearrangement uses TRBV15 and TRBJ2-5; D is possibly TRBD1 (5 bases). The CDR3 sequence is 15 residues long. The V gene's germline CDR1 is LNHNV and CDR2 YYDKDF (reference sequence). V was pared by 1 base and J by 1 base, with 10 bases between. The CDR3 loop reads CATSRVRTSQETQYF. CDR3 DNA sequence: TGTGCCACCAGCAGAGTGAGGACAAGCCAAGAGACCCAGTACTTC.

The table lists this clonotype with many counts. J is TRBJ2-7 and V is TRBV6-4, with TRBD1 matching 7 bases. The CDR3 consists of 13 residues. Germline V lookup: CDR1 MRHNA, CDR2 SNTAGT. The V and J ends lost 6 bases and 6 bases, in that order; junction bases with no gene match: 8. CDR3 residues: CASSQTGMSEQYF. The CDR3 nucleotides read TGTGCCAGCAGCCAGACAGGGATGAGCGAGCAGTACTTC.

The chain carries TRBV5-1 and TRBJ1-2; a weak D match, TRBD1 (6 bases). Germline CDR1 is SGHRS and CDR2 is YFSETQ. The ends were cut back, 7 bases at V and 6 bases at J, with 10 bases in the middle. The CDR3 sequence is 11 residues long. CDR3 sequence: CASRGGNGYTF. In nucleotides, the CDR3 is TGCGCCAGCCGGGGGGGCAATGGCTACACCTTC. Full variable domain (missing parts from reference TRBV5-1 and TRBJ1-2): KAGVTQTPRYLIKTRGQQVTLSCSPISGHRSVSWYQQTPGQGLQFLFEYFSETQRNKGNFPGRFSGRQFSNSRSEMNVSTLELGDSALYLCASRGGNGYTFGSGTRLTVV.

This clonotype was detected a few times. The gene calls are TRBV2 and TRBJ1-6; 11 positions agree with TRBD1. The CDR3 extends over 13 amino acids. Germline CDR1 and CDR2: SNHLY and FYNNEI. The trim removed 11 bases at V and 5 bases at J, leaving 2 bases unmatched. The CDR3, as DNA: TGTGCCGGGACAGGGGGAGATAATTCACCCCTCCACTTT. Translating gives CAGTGGDNSPLHF.

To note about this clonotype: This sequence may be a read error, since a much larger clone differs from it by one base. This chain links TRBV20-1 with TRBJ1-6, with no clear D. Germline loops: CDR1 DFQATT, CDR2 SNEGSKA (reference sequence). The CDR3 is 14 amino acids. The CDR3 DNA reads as TGCAGTGCTAGAGATGACGGTCAGAATTCACCCCCCCACTTT. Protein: CSARDDGQNSPPHF.

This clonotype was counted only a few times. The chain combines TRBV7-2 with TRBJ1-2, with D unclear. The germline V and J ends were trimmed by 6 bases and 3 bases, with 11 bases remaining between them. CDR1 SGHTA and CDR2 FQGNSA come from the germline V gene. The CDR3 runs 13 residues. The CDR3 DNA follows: TGTGCCAGCAGTAGCGGGATTTACTATGGCTACACCTTC. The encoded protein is CASSSGIYYGYTF.

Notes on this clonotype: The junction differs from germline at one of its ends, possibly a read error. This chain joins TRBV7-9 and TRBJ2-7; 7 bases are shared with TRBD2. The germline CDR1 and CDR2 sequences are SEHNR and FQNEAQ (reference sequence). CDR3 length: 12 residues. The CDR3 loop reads CASSSRGTIVMF. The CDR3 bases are TGTGCCAGCAGCTCCCGAGGGACTATAGTCATGTTC.

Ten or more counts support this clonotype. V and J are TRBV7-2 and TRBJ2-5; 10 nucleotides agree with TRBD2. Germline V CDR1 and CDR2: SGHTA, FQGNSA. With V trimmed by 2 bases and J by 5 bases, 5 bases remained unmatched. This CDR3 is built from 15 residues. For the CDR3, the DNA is TGTGCCAGCAGCTTACTAGCGGGAGAGGGTGAGACCCAGTACTTC. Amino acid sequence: CASSLLAGEGETQYF. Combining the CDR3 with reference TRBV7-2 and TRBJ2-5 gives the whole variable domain GAGVSQSPSNKVTEKGKDVELRCDPISGHTALYWYRQSLGQGLEFLIYFQGNSAPDKSGLPSDRFSAERTGGSVSTLTIQRTQQEDSAVYLCASSLLAGEGETQYFGPGTRLLVL.

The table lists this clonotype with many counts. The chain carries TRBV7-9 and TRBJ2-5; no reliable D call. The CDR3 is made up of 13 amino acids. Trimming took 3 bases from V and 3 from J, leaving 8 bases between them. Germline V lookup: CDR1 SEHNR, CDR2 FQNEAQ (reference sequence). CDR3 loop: CASSFASEETQYF. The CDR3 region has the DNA TGTGCCAGCAGCTTCGCGTCAGAAGAGACCCAGTACTTC.

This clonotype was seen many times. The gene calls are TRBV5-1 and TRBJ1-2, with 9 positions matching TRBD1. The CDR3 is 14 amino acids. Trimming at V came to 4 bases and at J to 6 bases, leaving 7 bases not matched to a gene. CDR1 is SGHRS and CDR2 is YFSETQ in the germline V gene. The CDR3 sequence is CASSRAGTGNGYTF. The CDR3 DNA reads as TGCGCCAGCAGCCGAGCCGGGACAGGGAATGGCTACACCTTC. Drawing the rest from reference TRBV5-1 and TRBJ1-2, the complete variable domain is KAGVTQTPRYLIKTRGQQVTLSCSPISGHRSVSWYQQTPGQGLQFLFEYFSETQRNKGNFPGRFSGRQFSNSRSEMNVSTLELGDSALYLCASSRAGTGNGYTFGSGTRLTVV.

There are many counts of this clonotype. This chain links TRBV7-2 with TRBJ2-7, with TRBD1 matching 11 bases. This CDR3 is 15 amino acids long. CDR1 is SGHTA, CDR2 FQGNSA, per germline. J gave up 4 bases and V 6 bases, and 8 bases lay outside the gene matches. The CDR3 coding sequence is TGTGCCAGCAGTGTAGCCGGACAGGGGGCTTACGAGCAGTACTTC. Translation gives CASSVAGQGAYEQYF.

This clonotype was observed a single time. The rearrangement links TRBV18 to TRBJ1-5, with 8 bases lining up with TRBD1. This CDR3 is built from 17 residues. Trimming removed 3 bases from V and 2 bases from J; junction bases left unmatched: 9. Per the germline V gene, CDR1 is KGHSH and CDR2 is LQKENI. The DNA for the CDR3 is TGTGCCAGCTCACCTTCCAAACAGGGGGAGGGCAATCAGCCCCAGCATTTT. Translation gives CASSPSKQGEGNQPQHF. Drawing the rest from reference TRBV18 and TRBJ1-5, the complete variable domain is NAGVMQNPRHLVRRRGQEARLRCSPMKGHSHVYWYRQLPEEGLKFMVYLQKENIIDESGMPKERFSAEFPKEGPSILRIQQVVRGDSAAYFCASSPSKQGEGNQPQHFGDGTRLSIL.

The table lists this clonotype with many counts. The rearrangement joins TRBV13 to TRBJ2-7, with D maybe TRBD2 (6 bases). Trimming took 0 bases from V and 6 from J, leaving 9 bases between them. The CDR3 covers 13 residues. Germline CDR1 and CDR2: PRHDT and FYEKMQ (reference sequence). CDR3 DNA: TGTGCCAGCAGCTTAGGAAGCGGGTCCGAGCAGTACTTC. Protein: CASSLGSGSEQYF.

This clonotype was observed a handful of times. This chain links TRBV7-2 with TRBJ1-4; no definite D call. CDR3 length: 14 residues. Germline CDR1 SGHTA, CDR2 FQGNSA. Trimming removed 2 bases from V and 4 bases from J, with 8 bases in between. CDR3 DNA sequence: TGTGCCAGCAGCTTATCTGGGATTAATGAAAAACTGTTTTTT. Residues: CASSLSGINEKLFF.

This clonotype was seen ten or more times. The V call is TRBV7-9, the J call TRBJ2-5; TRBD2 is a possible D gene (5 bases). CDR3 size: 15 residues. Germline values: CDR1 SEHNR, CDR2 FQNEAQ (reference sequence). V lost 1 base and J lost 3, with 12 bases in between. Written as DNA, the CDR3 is TGTGCCAGCAGCTTAGGGGCGGGCCGGAAAGAGACCCAGTACTTC. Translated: CASSLGAGRKETQYF.

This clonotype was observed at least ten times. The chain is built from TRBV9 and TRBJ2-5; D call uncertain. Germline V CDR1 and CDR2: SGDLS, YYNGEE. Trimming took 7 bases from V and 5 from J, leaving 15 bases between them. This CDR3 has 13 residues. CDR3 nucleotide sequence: TGTGCCAGCTCTCCATTGTCATGGGAGACCCAGTACTTC. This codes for CASSPLSWETQYF.

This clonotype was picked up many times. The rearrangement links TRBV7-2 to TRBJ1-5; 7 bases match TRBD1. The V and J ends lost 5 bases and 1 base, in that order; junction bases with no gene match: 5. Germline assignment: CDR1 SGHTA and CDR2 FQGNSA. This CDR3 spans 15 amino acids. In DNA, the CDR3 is TGTGCCAGCAGCCCATCGACAGGGAGCAATCAGCCCCAGCATTTT. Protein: CASSPSTGSNQPQHF. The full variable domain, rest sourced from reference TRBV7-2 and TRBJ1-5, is GAGVSQSPSNKVTEKGKDVELRCDPISGHTALYWYRQSLGQGLEFLIYFQGNSAPDKSGLPSDRFSAERTGGSVSTLTIQRTQQEDSAVYLCASSPSTGSNQPQHFGDGTRLSIL.

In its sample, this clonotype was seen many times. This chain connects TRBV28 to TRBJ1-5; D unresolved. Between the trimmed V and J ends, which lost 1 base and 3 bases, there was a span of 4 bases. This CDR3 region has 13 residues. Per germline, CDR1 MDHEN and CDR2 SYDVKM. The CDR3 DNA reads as TGTGCCAGCAGTTTATCGGTCAATCAGCCCCAGCATTTT. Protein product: CASSLSVNQPQHF.

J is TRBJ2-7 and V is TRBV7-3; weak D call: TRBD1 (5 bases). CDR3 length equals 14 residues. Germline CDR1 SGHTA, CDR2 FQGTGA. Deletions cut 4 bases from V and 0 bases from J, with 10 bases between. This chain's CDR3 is CASSSDSLSYEQYF. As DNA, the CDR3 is TGTGCCAGCAGCTCAGACAGTCTCTCCTACGAGCAGTACTTC.

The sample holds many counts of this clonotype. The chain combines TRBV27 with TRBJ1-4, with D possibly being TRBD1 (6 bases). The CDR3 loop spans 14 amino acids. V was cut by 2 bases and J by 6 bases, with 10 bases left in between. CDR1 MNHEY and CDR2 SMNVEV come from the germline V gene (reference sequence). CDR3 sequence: CASSLDGGDEKLFF. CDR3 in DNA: TGTGCCAGCAGTTTAGACGGGGGCGATGAAAAACTGTTTTTT.

DNA for the CDR3: TGTGCCAGCAGTTACAGTCCGGAAGAGCAGTACTTC. Translation gives CASSYSPEEQYF. The genes are TRBV6-2 or TRBV6-3 and TRBJ2-7; D is ambiguous. The CDR3 is 12 amino acids. Trimming cost V 2 bases and J 7 bases, with 9 bases left between them. Looked up from germline, CDR1 is MNHEY and CDR2 is SVGEGT.

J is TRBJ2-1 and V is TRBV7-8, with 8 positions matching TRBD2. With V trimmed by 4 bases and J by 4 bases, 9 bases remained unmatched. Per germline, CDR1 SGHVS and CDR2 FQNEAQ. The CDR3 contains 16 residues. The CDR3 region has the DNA TGTGCCAGCAGCTCAACCGGGACTAGGAGGTACAATGAGCAGTTCTTC. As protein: CASSSTGTRRYNEQFF.

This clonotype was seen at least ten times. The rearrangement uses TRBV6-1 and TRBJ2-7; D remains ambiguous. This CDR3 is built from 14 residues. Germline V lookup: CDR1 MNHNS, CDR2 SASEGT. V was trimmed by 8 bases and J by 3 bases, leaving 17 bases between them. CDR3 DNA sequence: TGTGCCAGCTGTGGTTTTAGAGGCTTCTACGAGCAGTACTTC. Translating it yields CASCGFRGFYEQYF.

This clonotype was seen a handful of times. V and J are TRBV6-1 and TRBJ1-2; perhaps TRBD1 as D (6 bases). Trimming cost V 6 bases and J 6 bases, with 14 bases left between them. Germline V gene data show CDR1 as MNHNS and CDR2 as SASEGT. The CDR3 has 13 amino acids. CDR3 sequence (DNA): TGTGCCAGCAGAGTCATTAACAGGGATGGCTACACCTTC. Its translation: CASRVINRDGYTF.

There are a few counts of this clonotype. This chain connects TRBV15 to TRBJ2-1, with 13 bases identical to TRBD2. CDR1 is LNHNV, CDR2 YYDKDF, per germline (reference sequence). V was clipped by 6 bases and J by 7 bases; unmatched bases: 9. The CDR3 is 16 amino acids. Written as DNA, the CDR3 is TGTGCCACCAGAAAAATAGGACTAGCGGGAGCTAATGAGCAGTTCTTC. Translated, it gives CATRKIGLAGANEQFF.

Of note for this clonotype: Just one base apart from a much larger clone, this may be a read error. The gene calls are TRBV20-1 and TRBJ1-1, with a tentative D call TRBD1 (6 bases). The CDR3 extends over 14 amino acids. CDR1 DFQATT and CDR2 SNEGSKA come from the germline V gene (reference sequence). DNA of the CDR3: TGCAGTGCTAGGGGTCTTACAGGGTTCGCTGAAGCTTCCTTT. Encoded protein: CSARGLTGFAEASF.

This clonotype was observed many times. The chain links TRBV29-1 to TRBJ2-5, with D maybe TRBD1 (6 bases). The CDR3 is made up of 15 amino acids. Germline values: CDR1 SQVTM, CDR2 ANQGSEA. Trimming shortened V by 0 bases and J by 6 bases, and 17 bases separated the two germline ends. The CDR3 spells CSVEERGGDGKTQYF. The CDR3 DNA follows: TGCAGCGTTGAAGAGAGAGGGGGAGACGGAAAGACCCAGTACTTC.

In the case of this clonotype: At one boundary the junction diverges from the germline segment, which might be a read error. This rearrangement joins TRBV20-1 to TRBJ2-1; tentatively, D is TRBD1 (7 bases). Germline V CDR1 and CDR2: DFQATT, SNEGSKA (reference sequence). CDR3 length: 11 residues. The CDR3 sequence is CSAREDRRVRF. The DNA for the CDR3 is TGCAGTGCTAGAGAGGACAGGAGGGTCAGGTTC.

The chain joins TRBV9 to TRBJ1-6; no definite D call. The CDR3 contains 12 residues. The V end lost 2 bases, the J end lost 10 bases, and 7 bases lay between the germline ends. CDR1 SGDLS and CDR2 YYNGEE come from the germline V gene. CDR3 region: CASSVLGSPLHF. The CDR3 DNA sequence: TGTGCCAGCAGCGTCCTCGGATCACCCCTCCACTTT.

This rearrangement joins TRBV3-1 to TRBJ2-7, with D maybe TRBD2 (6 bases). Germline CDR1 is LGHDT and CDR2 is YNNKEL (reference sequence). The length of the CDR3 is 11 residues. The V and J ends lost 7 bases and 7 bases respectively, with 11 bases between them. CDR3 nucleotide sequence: TGTGCCAGCACCCACCGGGGGGAGCAGTACTTC. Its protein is CASTHRGEQYF.